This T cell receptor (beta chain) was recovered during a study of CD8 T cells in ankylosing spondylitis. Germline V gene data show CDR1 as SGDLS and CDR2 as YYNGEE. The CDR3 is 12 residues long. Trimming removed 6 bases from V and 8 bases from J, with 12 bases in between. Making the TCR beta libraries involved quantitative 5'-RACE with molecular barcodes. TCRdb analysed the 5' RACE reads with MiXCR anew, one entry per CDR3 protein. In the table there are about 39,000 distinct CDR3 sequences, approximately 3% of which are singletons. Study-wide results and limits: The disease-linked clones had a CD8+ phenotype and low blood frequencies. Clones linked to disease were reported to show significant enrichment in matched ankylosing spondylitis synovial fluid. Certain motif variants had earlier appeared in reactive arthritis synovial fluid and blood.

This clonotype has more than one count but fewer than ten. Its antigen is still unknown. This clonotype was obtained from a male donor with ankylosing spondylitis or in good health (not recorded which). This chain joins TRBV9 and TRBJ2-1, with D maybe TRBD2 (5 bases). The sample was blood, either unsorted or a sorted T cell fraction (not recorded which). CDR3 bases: TGTGCCAGCAAGGGAGACCGGGATGAGCAGTTCTTC. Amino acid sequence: CASKGDRDEQFF. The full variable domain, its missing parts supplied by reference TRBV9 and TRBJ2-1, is DSGVTQTPKHLITATGQRVTLRCSPRSGDLSVYWYQQSLDQGLQFLIQYYNGEERAKGNILERFSAQQFPDLHSELNLSSLELGDSALYFCASKGDRDEQFFGPGTRLTVL.